This entry lists 17 T cell receptor beta chains sequenced from one sample in a study of identical twins. TCRdb reprocessed the 5' RACE reads via MiXCR and lists one record per CDR3 protein. Here the sample spans about 700,000 distinct CDR3 sequences, 8.6% being singletons. A further study also used this sample, focusing on yellow fever vaccine responses in identical twins.

The sequencing input was PBMCs. Receptors were obtained from a woman aged 18 to 35 in good health.

V and J are TRBV4-3 and TRBJ1-3, with D tentatively TRBD1 (5 bases). The germline V gene has CDR1 LGHNA and CDR2 YSLEER. The CDR3 contains 18 residues. Trimming pared 0 bases from V and 0 bases from J, leaving 15 bases between. The DNA for the CDR3 is TGCGCCAGCAGCCAAGATATTTCGGGGACCCACTCTGGAAACACCATATATTTT. It yields the protein CASSQDISGTHSGNTIYF.

This clonotype was observed a handful of times. The J gene is TRBJ2-1, the V gene TRBV15; D is unclear. The CDR3 extends over 14 amino acids. Trimming removed 0 bases from V and 6 bases from J, with 9 bases in between. CDR1 and CDR2 (germline): LNHNV, YYDKDF (reference sequence). CDR3 loop: CATSRDLSLNEQFF. The CDR3 nucleotides are TGTGCCACCAGCAGAGATCTCAGCCTCAATGAGCAGTTCTTC.

This clonotype came up many times. The rearrangement uses TRBV20-1 and TRBJ2-7; 11 bases map to TRBD2. With 3 bases clipped from V and 0 bases from J, the junction kept 7 bases outside the gene matches. Germline CDR1 reads DFQATT; CDR2 reads SNEGSKA (reference sequence). This CDR3 is 16 amino acids long. Written as DNA, the CDR3 is TGCAGTGCTAGCACTAAAGGGACTAGCGGCTCCTACGAGCAGTACTTC. Translated: CSASTKGTSGSYEQYF.

The V and J genes are TRBV7-2 and TRBJ2-1; 13 nucleotides align to TRBD2. This CDR3 has 16 residues. The germline CDR1 and CDR2 sequences are SGHTA and FQGNSA. The trim removed 4 bases at V and 4 bases at J, leaving 4 bases unmatched. The DNA for the CDR3 is TGTGCCAGCAGCTCCGAGGGACTAGCGGGGTACAATGAGCAGTTCTTC. It specifies CASSSEGLAGYNEQFF.

This clonotype showed up many times. The V and J genes are TRBV4-3 and TRBJ2-1; 7 bases fit TRBD1. The CDR3 is made up of 16 amino acids. Per the germline V gene, CDR1 is LGHNA and CDR2 is YSLEER. V shed 2 bases, J shed 4 bases, and the junction held 8 bases outside the gene matches. CDR3 protein: CASSQTGTEIYNEQFF. The DNA of the CDR3 is TGCGCCAGCAGCCAAACCGGGACAGAGATTTACAATGAGCAGTTCTTC.

The chain couples TRBV29-1 to TRBJ1-1, with a tentative D call TRBD1 (6 bases). CDR3 size: 11 residues. V lost 8 bases to trimming and J lost 8 bases, with 15 bases between them. The germline V gene encodes CDR1 SQVTM and CDR2 ANQGSEA. The CDR3 is CSPTRGAEAFF. The CDR3 region has the DNA TGCAGCCCTACAAGGGGGGCGGAAGCTTTCTTT.

A few counts support this clonotype. This chain links TRBV20-1 with TRBJ2-5; D possibly corresponds to TRBD2 (7 bases). Per the germline V gene, CDR1 is DFQATT and CDR2 is SNEGSKA (reference sequence). The CDR3 has 15 amino acids. With 3 bases removed from V and 2 bases from J, the gap between germline ends came to 16 bases. This CDR3 is CSASEGGGLQETQYF. CDR3 nucleotides: TGCAGTGCTAGTGAGGGGGGGGGACTTCAAGAGACCCAGTACTTC.

This clonotype came up many times. The chain couples TRBV6-1 to TRBJ1-5, with TRBD1 matching over 8 bases. CDR1 and CDR2 (germline): MNHNS, SASEGT. V lost 5 bases and J lost 6; bases outside the gene matches: 9. The CDR3 loop spans 15 amino acids. The CDR3 region has the DNA TGTGCCAGCAGTAAGAGACAGGGGACCTCTCAGCCCCAGCATTTT. It is translated as CASSKRQGTSQPQHF.

This clonotype was seen only a few times. The rearrangement uses TRBV7-2 and TRBJ1-1, with 9 bases matching TRBD1. Trimming cost V 8 bases and J 3 bases; bases outside gene matches: 7. Germline CDR1 and CDR2: SGHTA and FQGNSA. This CDR3 comprises 14 residues. The CDR3 reads CASVNRGQYTEAFF. In nucleotides, the CDR3 is TGTGCCAGCGTCAACAGGGGGCAGTACACTGAAGCTTTCTTT.

This clonotype appeared many times. The J gene is TRBJ2-1, the V gene TRBV4-3, with D hard to call. The CDR3 is 13 residues long. Trimming stripped 0 bases from V and 9 bases from J, with 9 bases between. CDR1 is LGHNA, CDR2 YSLEER, per germline. The CDR3 loop is CASSQDRVTEQFF. The CDR3 nucleotides read TGCGCCAGCAGCCAAGATAGGGTAACTGAGCAGTTCTTC.

The chain employs TRBV7-2 and TRBJ2-1; TRBD2 matches at 10 bases. The CDR3 consists of 13 residues. CDR1 is SGHTA, CDR2 FQGNSA, per germline. With V trimmed by 2 bases and J by 8 bases, 0 bases remained unmatched. In nucleotides, the CDR3 is TGTGCCAGCAGCTTACTAGCGGGAGATGAGCAGTTCTTC. Translation gives CASSLLAGDEQFF.

This clonotype was seen a few times. The chain combines TRBV5-1 with TRBJ2-3; TRBD2 agrees at 8 bases. This CDR3 region has 16 residues. Looked up from germline, CDR1 is SGHRS and CDR2 is YFSETQ. The junction had 8 bases not matched to a gene; V was cut back by 4 bases and J by 1 base. The CDR3 here is CASSLGSSGGTDTQYF. CDR3 in DNA: TGCGCCAGCAGCCTGGGGAGTAGCGGGGGCACAGATACGCAGTATTTT.

This clonotype was detected only a few times. V usage is TRBV5-6 and J usage is TRBJ2-7; D gene ambiguous. CDR1 SGHDT and CDR2 YYEEEE come from the germline V gene. The CDR3 spans 14 residues. V was pared by 6 bases and J by 3 bases, with 16 bases between. The CDR3 loop reads CASTLWNNIYEQYF. The CDR3 DNA reads as TGTGCCAGCACCCTATGGAACAATATCTACGAGCAGTACTTC.

The table lists this clonotype with a few counts. The chain is built from TRBV29-1 and TRBJ2-7, with D perhaps matching TRBD1 (7 bases). CDR1 SQVTM and CDR2 ANQGSEA come from the germline V gene. Between the trimmed V and J ends, which lost 6 bases and 0 bases, there was a span of 18 bases. The CDR3 is 15 residues long. The CDR3 reads CSVARGELSSYEQYF. CDR3 DNA: TGCAGCGTGGCCAGGGGGGAACTAAGCTCCTACGAGCAGTACTTC.

The chain recombines TRBV28 with TRBJ2-1; D possibly corresponds to TRBD2 (6 bases). From germline, CDR1 is MDHEN and CDR2 SYDVKM. This CDR3 has 15 residues. The V end was cut by 4 bases, the J end by 5 bases, with 15 bases between. This CDR3 is CASSSVIAAHNEQFF. In DNA form, the CDR3 reads TGTGCCAGCAGTTCGGTTATAGCGGCCCACAATGAGCAGTTCTTC.

This clonotype came up a few times. The chain recombines TRBV7-2 with TRBJ2-7; the match to TRBD1 covers 8 bases. CDR3 size: 15 residues. V lost 0 bases, J lost 5 bases, and 6 bases stayed unmatched. Germline-derived CDR1 and CDR2 are SGHTA and FQGNSA. CDR3 bases: TGTGCCAGCAGCTTAGCGACAGGGGAAATGAACGAGCAGTACTTC. Residues: CASSLATGEMNEQYF.

The chain links TRBV7-9 to TRBJ2-7; D is possibly TRBD1 (5 bases). V lost 2 bases to trimming and J lost 3 bases, with 14 bases between them. Germline lookup yields CDR1 SEHNR and CDR2 FQNEAQ (reference sequence). The CDR3 is 15 residues long. The CDR3 DNA follows: TGTGCCAGCAGCTTAATAGGGGTAGCAGGCTACGAGCAGTACTTC. It codes for CASSLIGVAGYEQYF.